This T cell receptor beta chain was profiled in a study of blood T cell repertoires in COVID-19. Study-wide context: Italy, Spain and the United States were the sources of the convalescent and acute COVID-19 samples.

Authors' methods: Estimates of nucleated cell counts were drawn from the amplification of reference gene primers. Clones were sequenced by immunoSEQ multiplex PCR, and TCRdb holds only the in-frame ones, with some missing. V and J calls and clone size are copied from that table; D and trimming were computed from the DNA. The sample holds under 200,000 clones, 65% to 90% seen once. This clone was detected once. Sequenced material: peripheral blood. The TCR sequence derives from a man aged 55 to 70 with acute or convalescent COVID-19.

CDR3 in DNA: TGTGCCAGCAGCTTAGTCGGCGGGTCCTACGAGCAGTACTTC. Amino acids: CASSLVGGSYEQYF. The chain carries TRBV7-8 and TRBJ2-7; D possibly corresponds to TRBD2 (5 bases). The CDR3 consists of 14 residues. CDR1 and CDR2 (germline): SGHVS, FQNEAQ. The V end was cut by 1 base, the J end by 1 base, with 8 bases between.